This T cell receptor beta chain came from a study of cytomegalovirus exposure and HLA in healthy donors. At the level of the study: Approximately 170 million T cells yielded more than 90 million unique TCR beta sequences in earlier analysis.

Each donor's status was that of a healthy bone marrow donor. Germline lookup yields CDR1 SGDLS and CDR2 YYNGEE. The CDR3 totals 13 residues. Trimming removed 4 bases at V and 1 base at J, with 8 bases between. Vbeta (60) and Jbeta (13) primers were used in the PCR. TCRdb's copy holds only in-frame clones and misses some; the assay was immunoSEQ multiplex PCR. The sample shows around 99,000 clones, over 70% of them seen only once. As to this clone: Its antigen remains unknown.

General study results and limits: Among the sequence variants, a highly shared cluster was likely an artifact of sequencing.

This chain connects TRBV9 to TRBJ1-1; D is ambiguous. The specimen sequenced was PBMCs. This receptor was identified in a man aged 25 to 40 in good health and CMV-seronegative. The CDR3 bases are TGTGCCAGCAGCCTCTCTACGAACACTGAAGCTTTCTTT. It is translated as CASSLSTNTEAFF.